This T cell receptor (beta chain) was profiled in a study of CD8+CD57+ T cells in acquired aplastic anemia (dated by TCRdb to the late 2010s). Turning to the overall study: On average, sorted CD4+ and CD8+ cells yielded 3.2 ug of extracted DNA, with a range of about 0.18 to 27.4 ug. CD8+CD57+ expansion was defined as a frequency above the mean frequency observed in healthy subjects.

Overall study outcomes, separate from this receptor: No significant difference in CD8+ Simpson's diversity was found between patients and healthy controls (P=0.060). Although 25 to 30 CD8+ CDR3 sequences were shared by patients and controls, these sequences appeared highly expressed in patients and within the immunodominant clones of patients.

This clonotype was counted ten times or more. The antigen it binds to is not known. No base quality information exists; no much larger clone differs at one position. Patients chosen for sequencing had shown expansion of CD8+CD57+ cells by flow cytometry. Severe acquired aplastic anemia was diagnosed in all patients according to International Study of Aplastic Anemia and Agranulocytosis and Camitta criteria. At the time blood was sampled, none of the patients had received any therapy. The study deep-sequenced TCR repertoires of sorted CD4+ and CD8+ blood T cells from severe aplastic anemia patients and healthy subjects. Patients were enrolled in the USA under clinicaltrials.gov protocols 00001620, 01623167, 00001397, 00071045, 00081523 and 00961064. Ficoll-Paque density gradient centrifugation was used to isolate peripheral blood mononuclear cells. Before DNA extraction, CD4+ and CD8+ T cells were sorted with FACS or magnetic beads.

TCR beta VDJ combination and CDR3 sequence profiling used genomic DNA as the template. An Illumina HiSeq 2000 was the platform used for TCR repertoire sequencing. Per the source publication's procedure: Repertoires were assessed using TRBV/TRBJ rearrangement plots, CDR3 size and DJ length profiles, and Simpson's diversity index. Whichever DNA sequence was most abundant in the deep sequencing data was defined as the immunodominant clone. CDR3 amino acid sequences were screened for sharing across subjects and were compared with published repertoires and the VDJdb database. The public reads were reprocessed in TCRdb via fastp at Q25 and MiXCR, keeping in-frame beta chains. CDR3 protein duplicates are merged, each entry listing the most common genes and DNA. None of the V and J calls come from the authors' own analysis; TCRdb made them. The sample contains 310,000 or so distinct CDR3 sequences, roughly 53% of them found a single time. The top ten hold around 1.3% of the sample.

The source material was sorted CD4+, CD8+, or CD8+CD57+ T cells (not recorded which) from PBMCs. The sequence derives from a human donor with aplastic anemia.

CDR3 sequence: CASSSRTSGSGDEQFF. The base sequence is TGTGCCAGCAGTTCTCGGACTAGCGGGAGTGGGGATGAGCAGTTCTTC. The chain is encoded by TRBV12-3 or TRBV12-4 joined to TRBJ2-1, with 13 junctional bases fitting TRBD2. From the cysteine up to the phenylalanine, the CDR3 has a length of 16 residues. The CDR3 DNA has 48 bases and is translated from base 1. V is pruned by 4 bases and J by 8 bases, leaving 8 bases of the junction without a gene match.